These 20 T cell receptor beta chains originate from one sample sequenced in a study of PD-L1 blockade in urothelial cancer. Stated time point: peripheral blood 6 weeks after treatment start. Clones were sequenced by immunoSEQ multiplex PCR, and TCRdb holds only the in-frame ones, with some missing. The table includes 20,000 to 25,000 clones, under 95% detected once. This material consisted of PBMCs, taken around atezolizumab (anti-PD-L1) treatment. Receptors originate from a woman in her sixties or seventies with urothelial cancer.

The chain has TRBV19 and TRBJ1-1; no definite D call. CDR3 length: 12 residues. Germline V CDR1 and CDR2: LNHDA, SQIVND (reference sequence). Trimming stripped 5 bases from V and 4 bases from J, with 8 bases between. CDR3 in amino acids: CASSFRGTEAFF. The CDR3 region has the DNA TGTGCCAGTAGTTTTCGCGGCACTGAAGCTTTCTTT.

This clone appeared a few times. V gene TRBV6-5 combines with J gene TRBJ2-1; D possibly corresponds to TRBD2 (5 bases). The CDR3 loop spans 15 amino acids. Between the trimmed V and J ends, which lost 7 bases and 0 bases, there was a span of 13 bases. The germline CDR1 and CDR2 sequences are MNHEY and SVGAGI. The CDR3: CASMGDRSSYNEQFF. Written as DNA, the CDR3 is TGTGCCAGCATGGGAGACCGGAGCTCCTACAATGAGCAGTTCTTC.

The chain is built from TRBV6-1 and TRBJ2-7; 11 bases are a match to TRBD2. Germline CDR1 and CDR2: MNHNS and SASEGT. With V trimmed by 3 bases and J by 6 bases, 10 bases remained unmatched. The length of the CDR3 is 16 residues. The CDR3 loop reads CASSEWASGGSLEQYF. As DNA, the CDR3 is TGTGCCAGCAGTGAGTGGGCTAGCGGGGGGTCCCTCGAGCAGTACTTC.

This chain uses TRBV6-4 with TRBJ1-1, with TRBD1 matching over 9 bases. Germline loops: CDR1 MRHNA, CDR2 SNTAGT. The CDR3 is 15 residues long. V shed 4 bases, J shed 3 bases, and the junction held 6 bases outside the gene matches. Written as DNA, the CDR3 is TGTGCCAGCAGTGCTACAGGGGGCGCGTACACTGAAGCTTTCTTT. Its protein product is CASSATGGAYTEAFF.

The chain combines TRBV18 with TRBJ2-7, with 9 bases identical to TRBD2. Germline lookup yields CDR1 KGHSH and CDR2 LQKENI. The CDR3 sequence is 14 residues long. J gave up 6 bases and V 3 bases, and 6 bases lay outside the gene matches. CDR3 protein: CASSPPGLASEQYF. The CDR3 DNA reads TGTGCCAGCTCACCTCCGGGACTAGCCTCCGAGCAGTACTTC.

CDR3 nucleotides: TGTGCCGCCGGTTCCGGGACAGCGAACACCGGGGAGCTGTTTTTT. It translates to CAAGSGTANTGELFF. The V and J genes are TRBV19 and TRBJ2-2; 7 positions match TRBD1. The CDR3 covers 15 residues. Germline V lookup: CDR1 LNHDA, CDR2 SQIVND (reference sequence). J was trimmed by 0 bases and V by 11 bases; bases with no gene match: 9.

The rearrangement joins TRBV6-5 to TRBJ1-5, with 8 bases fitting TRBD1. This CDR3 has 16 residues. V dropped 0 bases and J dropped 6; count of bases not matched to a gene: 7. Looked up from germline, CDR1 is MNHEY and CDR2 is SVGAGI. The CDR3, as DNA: TGTGCCAGCAGTTACTCGGCAGGGGGCGTAGGTCAGCCCCAGCATTTT. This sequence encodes CASSYSAGGVGQPQHF.

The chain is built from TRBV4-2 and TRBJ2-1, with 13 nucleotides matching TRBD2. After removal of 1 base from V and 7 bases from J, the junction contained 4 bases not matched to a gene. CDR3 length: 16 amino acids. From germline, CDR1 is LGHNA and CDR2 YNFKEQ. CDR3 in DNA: TGTGCCAGCAGCCAAGCGATGACTAGCGGGAGGAATGAGCAGTTCTTC. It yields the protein CASSQAMTSGRNEQFF.

The CDR3 is CASTSPGRTSYEQYF. The CDR3 DNA sequence: TGTGCCAGCACTTCTCCGGGGAGGACGTCCTACGAGCAGTACTTC. The genes are TRBV6-6 and TRBJ2-7; tentative D call: TRBD2 (6 bases). The germline V gene has CDR1 MNHNY and CDR2 SVGAGI (reference sequence). Trimming removed 7 bases at V and 1 base at J, with 17 bases between. The CDR3 spans 15 residues.

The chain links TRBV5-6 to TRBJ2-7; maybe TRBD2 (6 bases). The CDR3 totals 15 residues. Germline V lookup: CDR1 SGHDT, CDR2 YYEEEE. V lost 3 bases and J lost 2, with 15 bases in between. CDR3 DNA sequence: TGTGCCAGCAGCTCCCCGGGGGACTCCGCCTACGAGCAGTACTTC. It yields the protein CASSSPGDSAYEQYF.

The CDR3 loop is CASSLVEGDTEAFF. The CDR3 DNA reads as TGCGCCAGCAGCCTAGTAGAGGGTGACACTGAAGCTTTCTTT. The gene calls are TRBV4-3 and TRBJ1-1; D remains unclear. Germline assignment: CDR1 LGHNA and CDR2 YSLEER. Trimming removed 4 bases at V and 3 bases at J, with 12 bases between. The CDR3 extends over 14 amino acids.

The CDR3 DNA sequence: TGTGCCAGCTCACCAATAGCGGGAGGAGCAGATACGCAGTATTTT. This codes for CASSPIAGGADTQYF. This chain joins TRBV18 and TRBJ2-3; TRBD2 aligns across 10 bases. CDR3 size: 15 residues. Germline CDR1 is KGHSH and CDR2 is LQKENI. Unmatched junction bases numbered 3, after V lost 2 bases and J lost 4 bases.

CDR3 in amino acids: CASSLQGMGTEAFF. The CDR3, as DNA: TGTGCCAGCAGCTTACAGGGGATGGGCACTGAAGCTTTCTTT. This chain joins TRBV7-2 and TRBJ1-1; tentative D call: TRBD1 (6 bases). Looked up from germline, CDR1 is SGHTA and CDR2 is FQGNSA. The CDR3 sequence is 14 residues long. The V gene lost 2 bases and the J gene lost 4 bases, with 11 bases spanning the gap.

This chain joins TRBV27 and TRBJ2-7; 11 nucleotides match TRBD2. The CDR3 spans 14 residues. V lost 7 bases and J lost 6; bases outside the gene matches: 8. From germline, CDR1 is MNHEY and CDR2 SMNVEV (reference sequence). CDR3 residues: CASNPLAGAGEQYF. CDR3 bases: TGTGCCAGCAATCCACTAGCGGGAGCAGGCGAGCAGTACTTC.

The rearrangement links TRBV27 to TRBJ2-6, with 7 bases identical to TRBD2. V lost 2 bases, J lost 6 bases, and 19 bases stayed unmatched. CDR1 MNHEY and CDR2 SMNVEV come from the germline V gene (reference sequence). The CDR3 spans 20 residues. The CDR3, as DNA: TGTGCCAGCAGTTTAGTGGCGATCGTGCACGGGGGGAACTTGGCCAACGTCCTGACTTTC. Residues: CASSLVAIVHGGNLANVLTF.

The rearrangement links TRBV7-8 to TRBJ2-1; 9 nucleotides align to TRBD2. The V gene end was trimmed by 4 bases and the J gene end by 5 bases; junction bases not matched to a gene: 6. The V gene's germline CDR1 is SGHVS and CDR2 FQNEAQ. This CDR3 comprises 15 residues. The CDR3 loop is CASSSSGRFHNEQFF. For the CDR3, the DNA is TGTGCCAGCAGCTCAAGCGGGAGGTTCCACAATGAGCAGTTCTTC. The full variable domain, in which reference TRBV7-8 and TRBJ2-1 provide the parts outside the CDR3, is GAGVSQSPRYKVAKRGQDVALRCDPISGHVSLFWYQQALGQGPEFLTYFQNEAQLDKSGLPSDRFFAERPEGSVSTLKIQRTQQEDSAVYLCASSSSGRFHNEQFFGPGTRLTVL.

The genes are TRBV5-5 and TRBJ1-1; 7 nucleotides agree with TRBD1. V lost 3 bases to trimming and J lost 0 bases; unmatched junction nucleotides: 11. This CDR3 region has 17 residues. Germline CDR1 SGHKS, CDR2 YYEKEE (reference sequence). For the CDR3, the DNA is TGTGCCAGCAGCTGGCAAATACAGGGGACCCTGAACACTGAAGCTTTCTTT. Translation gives CASSWQIQGTLNTEAFF.

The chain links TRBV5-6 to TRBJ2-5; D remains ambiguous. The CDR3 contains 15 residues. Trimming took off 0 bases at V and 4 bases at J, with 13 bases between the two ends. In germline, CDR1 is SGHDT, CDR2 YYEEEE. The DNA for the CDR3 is TGTGCCAGCAGCTTGGAACTTCTCTCGGGAGAGACCCAGTACTTC. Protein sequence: CASSLELLSGETQYF.

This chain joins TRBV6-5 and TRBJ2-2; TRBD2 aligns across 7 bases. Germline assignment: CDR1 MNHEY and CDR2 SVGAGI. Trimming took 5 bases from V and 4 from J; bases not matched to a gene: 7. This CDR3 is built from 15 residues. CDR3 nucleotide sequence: TGTGCCAGCAGTCGCCGGGACTACTTCACCGGGGAGCTGTTTTTT. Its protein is CASSRRDYFTGELFF.

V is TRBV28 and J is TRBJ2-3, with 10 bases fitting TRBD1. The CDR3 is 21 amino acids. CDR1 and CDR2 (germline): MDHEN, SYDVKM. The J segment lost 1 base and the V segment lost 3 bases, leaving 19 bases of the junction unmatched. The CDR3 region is CASSFFGRGQGDNLGTDTQYF. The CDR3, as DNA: TGTGCCAGCAGTTTTTTTGGGCGAGGACAGGGGGATAATTTGGGCACAGATACGCAGTATTTT.